This paragraph reports one T cell receptor (beta chain). What it binds is not known. Based on clinical symptoms, serum thyroxine and TRAb, thyroid ultrasound and orbital computed tomography, diagnoses were reached. The sample belongs to a study of T cells in Graves' hyperthyroidism and ophthalmopathy. V was pared by 3 bases and J by 5 bases, with 10 bases between. The CDR3 consists of 13 residues. CDR1 LNHDA and CDR2 SQIVND come from the germline V gene (reference sequence). Study results and limitations: Within blood appeared most thyroid clonotypes that had expanded above 0.001.

Template material for amplifying TCR beta CDR3 regions consisted of RNA transcripts. First-round RT-PCR with HTBI primers amplified the TCR CDR3 region. TCRdb analysed the multiplex PCR reads with MiXCR anew, one entry per CDR3 protein. The table has 450,000 to 700,000 distinct CDR3 sequences, 40% to 55% seen once; the top ten hold under 20%. The chain links TRBV19 to TRBJ1-1; D is unresolved. This sequence was found in an adult woman with Graves' disease, either hyperthyroidism or ophthalmopathy (not recorded which). Specimen: peripheral blood or thyroid tissue (not recorded which). DNA of the CDR3: TGTGCCAGTAGTATGGGCGTGAGGACTGAAGCTTTCTTT. Residues: CASSMGVRTEAFF.